A selection of T cell receptor beta chains follows, all from one sample in a study of T cells after yellow fever vaccination. In TCRdb, the 5' RACE reads were re-called with MiXCR into one record per CDR3 protein. The sample has about 50,000 distinct CDR3 sequences, more than 5.5% seen once. This sample comprised CD8+ T cells sorted from PBMCs, obtained on the day of the first yellow fever vaccination. These receptors originate from a young man who received the YFV17D yellow fever vaccine. CDR3s include the opening cysteine and the closing phenylalanine or tryptophan. Fields, in order: D gene, V gene, CDR3 length, J gene, clone size, CDR3 DNA, CDR3 protein. The D gene is left open where the match is weak. Expanded clones are given a class, and other clones once, few, many or no size at all.

D gene: NA; V gene: TRBV7-9; CDR3 length: 16; J gene: TRBJ2-1; clone size: NA; CDR3 DNA: TGTGCCAGCAGCTCTGCAGGGGGGACTACCTACAATGAGCAGTTCTTC; CDR3 protein: CASSSAGGTTYNEQFF
D gene: TRBD1; V gene: TRBV6-5; CDR3 length: 15; J gene: TRBJ1-6; clone size: many; CDR3 DNA: TGTGCCAGCAGGATCCCCGGGACAGGGTTTTCACCCCTCCACTTT; CDR3 protein: CASRIPGTGFSPLHF
D gene: NA; V gene: TRBV7-9; CDR3 length: 13; J gene: TRBJ1-2; clone size: many; CDR3 DNA: TGTGCCAGCAGCTTAGGGGGGTCGTCTGGCTACACCTTC; CDR3 protein: CASSLGGSSGYTF
D gene: NA; V gene: TRBV28; CDR3 length: 15; J gene: TRBJ2-5; clone size: many; CDR3 DNA: TGTGCCAGCAGTTTCCCGAGAGGCTTTGGCGAGACCCAGTACTTC; CDR3 protein: CASSFPRGFGETQYF
D gene: TRBD2; V gene: TRBV7-3; CDR3 length: 18; J gene: TRBJ2-3; clone size: NA; CDR3 DNA: TGTGCCAGCAGCTTAAGGCGACTAGCGGGGGGCACCACAGATACGCAGTATTTT; CDR3 protein: CASSLRRLAGGTTDTQYF
D gene: NA; V gene: TRBV15; CDR3 length: 15; J gene: TRBJ1-1; clone size: few; CDR3 DNA: TGTGCCACCAGCAGAGTTGGGGGCTTGGGCACTGAAGCTTTCTTT; CDR3 protein: CATSRVGGLGTEAFF
D gene: NA; V gene: TRBV7-9; CDR3 length: 13; J gene: TRBJ2-7; clone size: many; CDR3 DNA: TGTGCCAGCAGCTTAGAAGCAGGGGACGAGCAGTACTTC; CDR3 protein: CASSLEAGDEQYF
D gene: NA; V gene: TRBV4-1; CDR3 length: 14; J gene: TRBJ1-1; clone size: many; CDR3 DNA: TGCGCCAGCAGCCCCTTGGGCAGATCCACTGAAGCTTTCTTT; CDR3 protein: CASSPLGRSTEAFF
D gene: TRBD1; V gene: TRBV7-9; CDR3 length: 15; J gene: TRBJ1-1; clone size: few; CDR3 DNA: TGTGCCAGCAGCTCGGGACAGGGAATGAACACTGAAGCTTTCTTT; CDR3 protein: CASSSGQGMNTEAFF
D gene: TRBD1; V gene: TRBV7-2; CDR3 length: 16; J gene: TRBJ2-3; clone size: many; CDR3 DNA: TGTGCCAGCAGCTTAGGGGGGACAGCCTACACAGATACGCAGTATTTT; CDR3 protein: CASSLGGTAYTDTQYF
D gene: NA; V gene: TRBV7-9; CDR3 length: 16; J gene: TRBJ2-1; clone size: NA; CDR3 DNA: TGTGCCAGCAGCTCGACCCCAGCGGACTACTACAATGAGCAGTTCTTC; CDR3 protein: CASSSTPADYYNEQFF
D gene: NA; V gene: TRBV29-1; CDR3 length: 12; J gene: TRBJ2-5; clone size: many; CDR3 DNA: TGCAGCGTTGGCAGGGTCCAAGAGACCCAGTACTTC; CDR3 protein: CSVGRVQETQYF
D gene: TRBD1; V gene: TRBV27; CDR3 length: 13; J gene: TRBJ1-2; clone size: few; CDR3 DNA: TGTGCCAGCAGCCCACAGGGGAGAGGGGGCTACACCTTC; CDR3 protein: CASSPQGRGGYTF